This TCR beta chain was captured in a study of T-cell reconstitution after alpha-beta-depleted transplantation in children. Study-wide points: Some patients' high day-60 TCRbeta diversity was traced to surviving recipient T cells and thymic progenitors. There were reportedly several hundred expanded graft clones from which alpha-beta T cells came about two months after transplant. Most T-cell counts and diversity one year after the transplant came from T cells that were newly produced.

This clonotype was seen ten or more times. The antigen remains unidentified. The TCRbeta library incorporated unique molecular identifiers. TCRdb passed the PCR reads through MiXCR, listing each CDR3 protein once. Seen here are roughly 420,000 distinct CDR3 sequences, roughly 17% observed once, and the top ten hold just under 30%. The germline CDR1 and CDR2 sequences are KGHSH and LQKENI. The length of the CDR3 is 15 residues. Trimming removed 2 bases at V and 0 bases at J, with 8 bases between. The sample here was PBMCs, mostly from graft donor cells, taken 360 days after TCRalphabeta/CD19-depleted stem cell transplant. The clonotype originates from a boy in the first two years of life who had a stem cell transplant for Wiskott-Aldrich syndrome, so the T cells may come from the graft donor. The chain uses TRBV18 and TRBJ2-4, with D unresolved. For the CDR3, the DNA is TGTGCCAGCTCACCAGTAGTACTAGCCAAAAACATTCAGTACTTC. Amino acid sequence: CASSPVVLAKNIQYF. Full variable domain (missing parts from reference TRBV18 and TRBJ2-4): NAGVMQNPRHLVRRRGQEARLRCSPMKGHSHVYWYRQLPEEGLKFMVYLQKENIIDESGMPKERFSAEFPKEGPSILRIQQVVRGDSAAYFCASSPVVLAKNIQYFGAGTRLSVL.